This T cell receptor beta chain was sequenced during a study of cytomegalovirus exposure and HLA in healthy donors. Study-level background: Prior work identified 120 million or so unique TCR beta sequences in 150 million to 200 million T cells.

As for this clone: Its antigen is not identified.

The CDR3 runs to 15 residues. From germline, CDR1 is LGHNT and CDR2 FRNRAP. V dropped 1 base and J dropped 0 bases, with 6 bases sitting between them. Study outcomes and limitations: Likely technical artifact: a cluster of highly shared sequence variants. Later work found that TCR association rates differed between HLA loci; DRB1 had the most and HLA-C the fewest.

PCR involved 60 Vbeta and 13 Jbeta primers. Only in-frame clones appear in the TCRdb table, and some are missing; sequencing was by immunoSEQ multiplex PCR. Of approximately 140,000 clones listed, roughly three fifths were seen once; the top ten hold approximately 6.5%. Sequenced material: PBMCs. This clonotype originated in a woman in her sixties in good health and CMV-seronegative. This chain uses TRBV12-5 with TRBJ1-4; no clear D gene. The CDR3 nucleotides read TGTGCTAGTGGTTTGGGCGGAGCAACTAATGAAAAACTGTTTTTT. It translates to CASGLGGATNEKLFF.